These 17 T cell receptor beta chains share one sample of origin, sequenced in a study of T cells in women clearing cervical HPV infection. TCRdb's table, derived via immunoSEQ multiplex PCR, lists solely in-frame clones and lacks some. This sample's table reports 30,000 to 40,000 clones. Input material: blood buffy coat. These receptors were collected from a woman between 18 and 75 years old with a cervical HPV16 infection that either progressed to CIN3+ or cleared (not recorded which).

Comments on this clone: The read stops 3 residues short of the end of the CDR3; the missing end is completed from the germline J gene. The chain employs TRBV29-1 and TRBJ1-2; TRBD1 matches at 7 bases. Germline CDR1 is SQVTM and CDR2 is ANQGSEA. This CDR3 region has 15 residues. Trimming cost V 2 bases and J 7 bases; bases outside gene matches: 13. The sequenced part of the CDR3 DNA is TGCAGCGTTGAACGGCTTGAAGGGGGCTTACGTGGC. This translates into CSVERLEGGLRG. The CDR3, in full, reads CSVERLEGGLRGYTF.

The CDR3 loop is CASSHDWYNQPQHF. The sequenced CDR3 bases are TGTGCCAGCAGCCACGACTGGTACAATCAGCCC. The J gene is TRBJ1-5, the V gene TRBV16; the D is unclear. Read coverage stops 3 residues before the CDR3 terminus; the germline J gene supplies the remainder. The CDR3 runs 14 residues. Germline-derived CDR1 and CDR2 are KGHSY and FQNENV. Trimming shortened V by 3 bases and J by 3 bases, and 9 bases separated the two germline ends.

Points on this clone: The sequenced fragment ends 3 residues before the CDR3 boundary, so the rest is inferred from the germline J gene. This chain joins TRBV5-8 and TRBJ2-2; TRBD1 matches at 11 bases. The junction had 2 bases not matched to a gene; V was cut back by 4 bases and J by 6 bases. The V gene's germline CDR1 is SGHTS and CDR2 YDEGEE. CDR3 length: 14 residues. The CDR3 reads CASSTDRGPGELFF. The sequenced part of the CDR3 DNA is TGTGCCAGCAGCACGGACAGGGGGCCCGGGGAG.

CDR3 bases read: TGTGCCAGCAGCTCGACTCTAGCGGGGGGACTTTCTGGGGCCAACGTC. It encodes CASSSTLAGGLSGANV. The whole CDR3 reads CASSSTLAGGLSGANVLTF. The chain joins TRBV13 to TRBJ2-6; 11 nucleotides line up with TRBD2. Read sequence stops 3 residues before the CDR3 end, and the germline J gene provides the missing end. CDR1 PRHDT and CDR2 FYEKMQ come from the germline V gene (reference sequence). This CDR3 region has 19 residues. J lost 1 base, V lost 4 bases, and 9 bases had no gene match.

Details on this clone: Sequencing ends 3 residues short of the CDR3 end; the germline J gene provides the rest. V and J are TRBV6-2 or TRBV6-3 and TRBJ2-1; 12 bases are shared with TRBD2. With 6 bases clipped from V and 1 base from J, the junction kept 4 bases outside the gene matches. CDR1 and CDR2 from the germline V gene are MNHEY and SVGEGT. The CDR3 has 16 amino acids. The sequenced part of the CDR3 DNA is TGTGCCAGCAGCGAACTAGCGGGGGGATCCTACAATGAG. As protein: CASSELAGGSYNE. The CDR3 as a whole reads CASSELAGGSYNEQFF.

Points on this clone: The read falls 3 residues short of the CDR3 end, and the missing part is taken from the germline J gene. The chain is built from TRBV5-1 and TRBJ2-7; 7 nucleotides agree with TRBD1. CDR3 length: 14 residues. The V gene end was trimmed by 4 bases and the J gene end by 2 bases; junction bases not matched to a gene: 6. The germline CDR1 and CDR2 sequences are SGHRS and YFSETQ. CDR3 in amino acids: CASSPQTGTYEQYF. The part of the CDR3 DNA that was read is TGCGCCAGCAGCCCCCAGACAGGGACCTACGAG.

Remarks on this clone: With the read ending 3 residues before the CDR3 end, the germline J gene is used to fill in that end. V gene TRBV7-9 combines with J gene TRBJ1-2, with D possibly being TRBD1 (6 bases). The CDR3 spans 15 residues. CDR1 and CDR2 from the germline V gene are SEHNR and FQNEAQ (reference sequence). The part of the CDR3 DNA that was read is TGTGCCAGCAGCGAAATCGGGACAATTGCAGATACC. It translates to CASSEIGTIADT. The full CDR3 is CASSEIGTIADTYTF.

A note on this clone: The CDR3 end falls 3 residues outside the read, so it is completed with the germline J gene. The chain is built from TRBV19 and TRBJ1-1; tentative D call: TRBD1 (6 bases). Looked up from germline, CDR1 is LNHDA and CDR2 is SQIVND (reference sequence). V was shortened by 6 bases and J by 1 base, with 15 bases between the two germline ends. The CDR3 is 15 residues long. The sequenced part of the CDR3 DNA is TGTGCCAGTAGAACCCGGGACACAACGAACACTGAA. Amino acids: CASRTRDTTNTE. The entire CDR3 sequence reads CASRTRDTTNTEAFF.

Points on this clone: The read ends 3 residues early relative to the CDR3; the germline J gene fills the gap. The chain couples TRBV4-2 to TRBJ1-1; D might be TRBD1 (6 bases). This CDR3 is built from 14 residues. Deletions cut 4 bases from V and 3 bases from J, with 12 bases between. Per the germline V gene, CDR1 is LGHNA and CDR2 is YNFKEQ. Incomplete CDR3 DNA: TGTGCCAGCAGCCGGACAGACAGTGACACTGAA. This codes for CASSRTDSDTE. The complete CDR3 reads CASSRTDSDTEAFF.

The CDR3 sequence is CASSSGQGAYEQYF. Partial CDR3 DNA: TGTGCCAGCAGCTCGGGACAGGGGGCCTACGAG. This chain connects TRBV7-9 to TRBJ2-7; TRBD1 matches 11 bases. The CDR3 is cut off 3 residues early in the read; its end comes from the germline J gene. This CDR3 has 14 residues. The trim removed 4 bases at V and 2 bases at J, leaving 1 base unmatched. Per the germline V gene, CDR1 is SEHNR and CDR2 is FQNEAQ (reference sequence).

As regards this clone: Sequencing ends 3 residues short of the CDR3 end; the germline J gene provides the rest. The chain links TRBV11-2 to TRBJ1-4, with unresolved D. Trimming took off 4 bases at V and 8 bases at J, with 8 bases between the two ends. This CDR3 spans 12 amino acids. The germline CDR1 and CDR2 sequences are SGHAT and FQNNGV. The CDR3 bases that were read are TGTGCCAGCAGCTCAAAGGGCGAAAAA. Residues: CASSSKGEK. The whole CDR3 reads CASSSKGEKLFF.

For this clone: The read ends 3 residues shy of where the CDR3 ends; the end is completed using the germline J gene. The chain combines TRBV20-1 with TRBJ2-7; D is unresolved. The CDR3 has 13 residues. The V end was cut by 0 bases, the J end by 0 bases, with 6 bases between. Germline V gene sequence: CDR1 DFQATT, CDR2 SNEGSKA (reference sequence). CDR3 amino acids: CSARETSSYEQYF. CDR3 DNA (partial): TGCAGTGCTAGAGAGACTTCCTCCTACGAG.

Concerning this clone: The read ends 3 residues before the CDR3 terminus; that terminus is restored from the germline J gene. V usage is TRBV20-1 and J usage is TRBJ1-1; the match to TRBD1 covers 8 bases. Trimming at V came to 3 bases and at J to 4 bases, leaving 10 bases not matched to a gene. CDR3 length: 15 amino acids. Per the germline V gene, CDR1 is DFQATT and CDR2 is SNEGSKA (reference sequence). The CDR3: CSASGTYRGGTEAFF. Incomplete CDR3 DNA: TGCAGTGCTAGTGGGACCTACAGGGGGGGCACTGAA.

Comment on this clone: The read halts 3 residues ahead of the CDR3 end, with the missing end drawn from the germline J gene. The chain employs TRBV11-3 and TRBJ1-1; D gene uncertain. The CDR3 extends over 13 amino acids. Trimming left V 1 base short and J 1 base short, with 4 bases between. CDR1 SGHNT and CDR2 YENEEA come from the germline V gene. The CDR3 protein is CASSLVENTEAFF. The sequenced part of the CDR3 DNA is TGTGCCAGCAGCTTAGTAGAGAACACTGAA.

Comment on this clone: The DNA ends 3 residues before the CDR3 does, and the rest of the CDR3 is filled in from the germline J gene. The chain recombines TRBV10-3 with TRBJ2-6, with D possibly TRBD1 on 5 matching bases. This CDR3 contains 22 residues. Germline CDR1 and CDR2: ENHRY and SYGVKD. Trimming took 4 bases from V and 0 from J, leaving 28 bases between them. The CDR3 is CAISAPMGPNNARSSGANVLTF. The sequenced CDR3 bases are TGTGCCATCAGTGCACCAATGGGGCCCAATAATGCCCGTAGCTCTGGGGCCAACGTC.

In regard to this clone: The read ends 3 residues before the CDR3 terminus; that terminus is restored from the germline J gene. This chain joins TRBV10-3 and TRBJ2-2; D possibly corresponds to TRBD1 (6 bases). The germline V gene encodes CDR1 ENHRY and CDR2 SYGVKD. The CDR3 covers 12 residues. V was shortened by 11 bases and J by 8 bases, with 15 bases between the two germline ends. Incomplete CDR3 DNA: TGTGCCTCATTTGGGGGCGAGGGGGAG. Translation gives CASFGGEGE. The entire CDR3 protein reads CASFGGEGELFF.

As to this clone: The read comes to an end 3 residues before the CDR3 does, leaving the germline J gene to fill in the end. This chain joins TRBV7-9 and TRBJ2-2; a possible D gene is TRBD1 (8 bases). The CDR3 is made up of 14 amino acids. Germline CDR1 SEHNR, CDR2 FQNEAQ (reference sequence). Partial CDR3 DNA: TGTGCCAGCAGCATAGGACAGGGAGGGGAAAAG. Its translation is CASSIGQGGEK. The whole CDR3 is CASSIGQGGEKLFF.